The present TCR beta chain was sequenced within a study of T cells after yellow fever vaccination. Study-level information: Low-cell-number fractions were prepared with SMART-Seq v4 Ultra Low Input.

Findings and caveats of the study: Clones that expanded after primary vaccination mostly reappeared after the booster (96% CD4, approximately 87% CD8).

As to this clonotype: Antigen specificity is unknown.

The study made its TCR cDNA through 5'RACE template switching. That step introduced a universal primer site along with UMIs. MiXCR, run by TCRdb on the 5' RACE reads, gives a single entry per CDR3 protein. Of about 320,000 distinct CDR3 sequences detected, approximately 4.5% appear once; the ten largest clones hold roughly 21%. Germline CDR1 and CDR2: MNHEY and SMNVEV (reference sequence). This CDR3 contains 16 residues. Trimming took 5 bases from V and 7 from J; bases not matched to a gene: 13. This clonotype was obtained from a man younger than 30 who received the YFV17D yellow fever vaccine. The material was PBMCs, obtained 15 days after the yellow fever booster vaccination. This chain joins TRBV27 and TRBJ1-1; 10 positions agree with TRBD1. CDR3 in DNA: TGTGCCAGCAGTCCTATCCCTGACAGGGGGCGGGATGAAGCTTTCTTT. Its translation is CASSPIPDRGRDEAFF.